This T cell receptor beta chain stems from a study of blood T cell repertoires in COVID-19. Here immunoSEQ multiplex PCR was the method, and the copy in TCRdb shows in-frame clones only, minus some. In the table there are roughly 130,000 clones, roughly 86% of which are singletons. This clone was counted once. Clinical history as reported by participants underpinned cohort assignment. This CDR3 contains 14 residues. Germline lookup yields CDR1 MNHEY and CDR2 SVGAGI. Trimming took off 6 bases at V and 6 bases at J, with 15 bases between the two ends. The TCR sequence derives from a woman aged 45-65 years with acute COVID-19. Sequenced sample: PBMCs or T cells enriched from blood (not recorded which). This chain links TRBV6-5 with TRBJ2-1, with TRBD1 as a possible D gene (5 bases). The CDR3 nucleotides are TGTGCCAGCAGGGGGCCAGCGTTAAGCAATGAGCAGTTCTTC. Amino acids: CASRGPALSNEQFF.